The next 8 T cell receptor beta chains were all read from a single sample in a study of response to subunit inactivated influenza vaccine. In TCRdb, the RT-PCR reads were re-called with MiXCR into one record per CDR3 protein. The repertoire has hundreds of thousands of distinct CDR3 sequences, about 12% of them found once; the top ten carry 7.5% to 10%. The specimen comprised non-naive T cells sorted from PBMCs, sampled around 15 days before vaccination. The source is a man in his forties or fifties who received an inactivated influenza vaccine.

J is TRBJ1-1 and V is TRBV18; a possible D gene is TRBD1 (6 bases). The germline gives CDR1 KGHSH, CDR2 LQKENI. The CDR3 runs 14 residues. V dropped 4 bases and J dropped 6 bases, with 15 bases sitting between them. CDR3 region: CASSLQQGAAEAFF. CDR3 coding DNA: TGTGCCAGCTCACTTCAACAGGGCGCGGCTGAAGCTTTCTTT.

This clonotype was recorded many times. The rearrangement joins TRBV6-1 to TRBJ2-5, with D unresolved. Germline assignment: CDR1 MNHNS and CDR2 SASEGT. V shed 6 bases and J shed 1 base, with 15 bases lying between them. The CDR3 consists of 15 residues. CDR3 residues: CASSGLTGGQETQYF. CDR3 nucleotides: TGTGCCAGCAGCGGCTTAACGGGCGGCCAAGAGACCCAGTACTTC.

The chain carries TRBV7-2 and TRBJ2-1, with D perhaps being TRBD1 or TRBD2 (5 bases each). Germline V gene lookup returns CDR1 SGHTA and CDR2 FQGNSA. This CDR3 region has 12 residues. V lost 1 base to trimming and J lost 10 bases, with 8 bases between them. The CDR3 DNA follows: TGTGCCAGCAGCTTAGTGGGGACGGAGCAGTTCTTC. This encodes CASSLVGTEQFF.

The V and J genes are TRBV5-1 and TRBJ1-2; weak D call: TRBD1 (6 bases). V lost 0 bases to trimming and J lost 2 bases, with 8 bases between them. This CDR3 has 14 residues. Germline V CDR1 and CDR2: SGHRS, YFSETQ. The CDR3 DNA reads TGCGCCAGCAGCTTGGACAGGGTGAACTATGGCTACACCTTC. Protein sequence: CASSLDRVNYGYTF.

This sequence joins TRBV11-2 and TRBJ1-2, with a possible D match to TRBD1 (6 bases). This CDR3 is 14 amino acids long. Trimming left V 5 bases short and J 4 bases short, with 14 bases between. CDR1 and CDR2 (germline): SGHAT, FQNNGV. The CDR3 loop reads CASSKETGIYGYTF. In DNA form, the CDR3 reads TGTGCCAGCAGCAAAGAGACAGGAATCTATGGCTACACCTTC.

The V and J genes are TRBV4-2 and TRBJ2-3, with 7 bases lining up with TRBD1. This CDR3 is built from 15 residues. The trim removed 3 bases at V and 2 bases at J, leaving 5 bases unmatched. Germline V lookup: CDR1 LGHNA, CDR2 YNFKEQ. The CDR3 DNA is TGTGCCAGCAGCCAGAACAGGGGTTCCACAGATACGCAGTATTTT. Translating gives CASSQNRGSTDTQYF.

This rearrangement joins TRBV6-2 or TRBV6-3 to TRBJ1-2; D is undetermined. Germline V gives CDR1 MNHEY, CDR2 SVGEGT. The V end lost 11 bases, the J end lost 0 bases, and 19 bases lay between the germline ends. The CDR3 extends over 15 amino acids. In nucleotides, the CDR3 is TGTGCCGCTCACCCCGACGGGATAACTAACTATGGCTACACCTTC. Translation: CAAHPDGITNYGYTF.

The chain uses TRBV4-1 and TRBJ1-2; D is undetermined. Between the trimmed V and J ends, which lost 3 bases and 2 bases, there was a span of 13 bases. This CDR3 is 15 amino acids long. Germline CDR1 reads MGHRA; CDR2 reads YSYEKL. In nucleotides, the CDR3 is TGCGCCAGCAGCCAGTCAGATTCGGTGAACTATGGCTACACCTTC. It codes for CASSQSDSVNYGYTF.